Listed below are T cell receptor beta chains from one sample, sequenced in a study of CD8+ T cells in alopecia areata. Measured with immunoSEQ multiplex PCR; TCRdb has only the in-frame clones, and not every one. The sample comprises approximately 61,000 clones, approximately 96% of which are singletons, and roughly 24% rests with the top ten. The input for sequencing was CD8+ T cells sorted from blood, taken at week 0. Receptors originate from a human donor with alopecia areata. Each CDR3 is given with its conserved first and last residue. A D gene is named only where the DNA matches it firmly. Clone sizes are given selectively: once, few, many, or a class where the clone is expanded.

clone size	V gene	CDR3 length	J gene	D gene	CDR3 DNA	CDR3 protein
-	TRBV11-2	16	TRBJ1-6	-	TGTGCCAGCAGCTTAGATCTGGGGGGGTTAGACTCACCCCTCCACTTT	CASSLDLGGLDSPLHF
once	TRBV6-1	16	TRBJ2-3	TRBD2	TGTGCCAGCAGTGGGCCGGGACTAGCGACCACAGATACGCAGTATTTT	CASSGPGLATTDTQYF
-	TRBV19	18	TRBJ2-7	TRBD1	TGTGCCAGTAGTAGATCCGGTATATTGGGACAGAGCTCCTACGAGCAGTACTTC	CASSRSGILGQSSYEQYF
-	TRBV19	15	TRBJ2-7	-	TGTGCCAGTAGTACGTACAGGGTGGAGCCCTACGAGCAGTACTTC	CASSTYRVEPYEQYF
-	TRBV7-9	15	TRBJ2-5	-	TGTGCCAGCAGCTTAGCTCGGGACGGTAAAGAGACCCAGTACTTC	CASSLARDGKETQYF
-	TRBV14	15	TRBJ2-1	-	TGTGCCAGCAGCCAAGTGCGGGGTTACCAAGGGGAGCAGTTCTTC	CASSQVRGYQGEQFF
-	TRBV7-9	18	TRBJ2-4	-	TGTGCCAGCAGCGATGGAGCCGGGACACCTCTAGCCAAAAACATTCAGTACTTC	CASSDGAGTPLAKNIQYF
few	TRBV10-3	11	TRBJ1-1	-	TGTGCCATTGGGACGGACACTGAAGCTTTCTTT	CAIGTDTEAFF
-	TRBV5-4	17	TRBJ1-1	TRBD1	TGTGCCAGCAGCCTTCAGACAGGGGGCGCGGGGAACACTGAAGCTTTCTTT	CASSLQTGGAGNTEAFF
once	TRBV7-9	15	TRBJ2-1	TRBD1	TGTGCCAGCAGCGTCCGACAGGGGGCGGTGAATGAGCAGTTCTTC	CASSVRQGAVNEQFF
-	TRBV7-8	15	TRBJ2-5	-	TGTGCCAGCAGTTCTACAGGACTACCACGGGAGACCCAGTACTTC	CASSSTGLPRETQYF
-	TRBV15	15	TRBJ2-5	TRBD1	TGTGCCACCAGCATTGGAGGGGACAGGGTAGAGACCCAGTACTTC	CATSIGGDRVETQYF
-	TRBV7-8	15	TRBJ1-4	TRBD1	TGTGCCAGCAGCTCGGACAGGGGGCTAGGTGAAAAACTGTTTTTT	CASSSDRGLGEKLFF
-	TRBV7-6	16	TRBJ1-4	-	TGTGCCAGCAGCCCAGATGGGACGGCAACTAATGAAAAACTGTTTTTT	CASSPDGTATNEKLFF
-	TRBV7-9	15	TRBJ2-7	-	TGTGCCAGCAGCTTAGATGCAGGGCGAATATACGAGCAGTACTTC	CASSLDAGRIYEQYF
once	TRBV7-6	13	TRBJ2-5	-	TGTGCCAGCAGCTTAAGCGGCCAAGAGACCCAGTACTTC	CASSLSGQETQYF
once	TRBV6-1	15	TRBJ2-7	-	TGTGCCAGCAGTGAAGCTGGGACGGCTGGATACGAGCAGTACTTC	CASSEAGTAGYEQYF
-	TRBV4-1	11	TRBJ2-3	-	TGCGCCAGCAGCCAGGCAGATACGCAGTATTTT	CASSQADTQYF
-	TRBV10-1	13	TRBJ2-7	-	TGCGCCAGCAGTGAGTCCGGGGACTACGAGCAGTACTTC	CASSESGDYEQYF
-	TRBV10-2	12	TRBJ2-2	-	TGCGCCAGCAGTGAAGGCGCCGGGGAGCTGTTTTTT	CASSEGAGELFF
-	TRBV10-3	14	TRBJ1-2	-	TGTGCCACCGCTGCAGGAACTCTCGCCTATGGCTACACCTTC	CATAAGTLAYGYTF
-	TRBV9	13	TRBJ2-2	-	TGTGCCAGCAGCGTAGGGGACACCGGGGAGCTGTTTTTT	CASSVGDTGELFF
-	TRBV2	17	TRBJ2-1	TRBD2	TGTGCCAGCAGTGAAACCCCTGCGGGGGGGTTGTACAATGAGCAGTTCTTC	CASSETPAGGLYNEQFF
once	TRBV7-9	13	TRBJ2-1	-	TGTGCCAGCAGCTTCCCTCGGGGAAATGAGCAGTTCTTC	CASSFPRGNEQFF
once	TRBV4-3	14	TRBJ2-7	-	TGCGCCAGCAGCCCCCAAAGGATCCCCTACGAGCAGTACTTC	CASSPQRIPYEQYF
-	TRBV4-3	15	TRBJ2-7	-	TGCGCCAGCAGCCAAGCCAGGGGGGGTTCCTACGAGCAGTACTTC	CASSQARGGSYEQYF
-	TRBV7-9	15	TRBJ1-4	-	TGTGCCAGCAGCTTAGTTTCGGCAGGGAATGAAAAACTGTTTTTT	CASSLVSAGNEKLFF
once	TRBV29-1	14	TRBJ2-2	TRBD1	TGCAGCGTTCACAGGGGAAGGAACACCGGGGAGCTGTTTTTT	CSVHRGRNTGELFF
once	TRBV29-1	16	TRBJ2-7	-	TGCAGCGTTGAAGACCCTGACAGTAAGAGCTCCTACGAGCAGTACTTC	CSVEDPDSKSSYEQYF
-	TRBV7-9	13	TRBJ2-7	-	TGTGCCAGCACCGAGACCGAATCCTACGAGCAGTACTTC	CASTETESYEQYF
-	TRBV5-6	19	TRBJ2-4	-	TGTGCCAGCAGCTTGGTTGGGGGTACTGACATCTTGGTCAAAAACATTCAGTACTTC	CASSLVGGTDILVKNIQYF
-	TRBV27	16	TRBJ2-1	-	TGTGCCAGCAGTTTAAGGAAGGGCGCCTCCTACAATGAGCAGTTCTTC	CASSLRKGASYNEQFF
-	TRBV2	16	TRBJ1-1	TRBD1	TGTGCCAGCAGTTGGGACAGGGGGCGCGGGAACACTGAAGCTTTCTTT	CASSWDRGRGNTEAFF
once	TRBV4-3	16	TRBJ2-7	-	TGCGCCAGCAGCCAAGTGTTGGTAGCGGAGGGGAACGAGCAGTACTTC	CASSQVLVAEGNEQYF
-	TRBV7-9	11	TRBJ2-5	-	TGTGCCAGCAGCGCCGTAAAGACCCAGTACTTC	CASSAVKTQYF
-	TRBV2	13	TRBJ2-7	TRBD2	TGTGCCAGCATGGGCGGGGGGCAACCCGAGCAGTACTTC	CASMGGGQPEQYF
-	TRBV7-9	14	TRBJ1-1	-	TGTGCCAGCAGCTTAGAATCCCGACCCCTTGAAGCTTTCTTT	CASSLESRPLEAFF
-	TRBV30	14	TRBJ2-3	TRBD2	TGTGCCTGGAGTTCGGCGGGGGGGCAAGATACGCAGTATTTT	CAWSSAGGQDTQYF
-	TRBV7-2	18	TRBJ2-5	TRBD2	TGTGCCAGCAGCTTAGGTGCTAGCGGGGGGAACGACTTAGAGACCCAGTACTTC	CASSLGASGGNDLETQYF
-	TRBV29-1	19	TRBJ2-1	TRBD2	TGCAGCGTTGAACGGGGGACTAGCGGGGGGCTAAGCTCCTACAATGAGCAGTTCTTC	CSVERGTSGGLSSYNEQFF
-	TRBV29-1	16	TRBJ1-2	-	TGCAGCCCAGAGCCTGTCCCAGGGAACGGTAACTATGGCTACACCTTC	CSPEPVPGNGNYGYTF
-	TRBV9	15	TRBJ2-5	TRBD2	TGTGCCAGCAGCGCCGGGGGGGCAAATCTGGAGACCCAGTACTTC	CASSAGGANLETQYF
-	TRBV13	14	TRBJ2-7	TRBD1	TGTGCCAGCAGTCTCCGGGACAGTCCCTACGAGCAGTACTTC	CASSLRDSPYEQYF
-	TRBV9	14	TRBJ1-2	-	TGTGCCAGCAGCGTTTCAGACAGGAACTATGGCTACACCTTC	CASSVSDRNYGYTF
-	TRBV6-5	15	TRBJ2-2	-	TGTGCCAGCAGCTGGGGACGGGGGAACACCGGGGAGCTGTTTTTT	CASSWGRGNTGELFF
-	TRBV29-1	14	TRBJ1-1	TRBD1	TGCAGCGTTGAACGGGACAGGGGGCGAACTGAAGCTTTCTTT	CSVERDRGRTEAFF
once	TRBV30	14	TRBJ2-7	TRBD1	TGTGCCTGGAGTACCGGGACAGGGAGCTACGAGCAGTACTTC	CAWSTGTGSYEQYF
-	TRBV10-3	15	TRBJ2-1	TRBD2	TGTGCCATCAGTGAGGTGCGGGGGGGCCCTGGTGAGCAGTTCTTC	CAISEVRGGPGEQFF
-	TRBV27	16	TRBJ1-1	-	TGTGCCAGCAGTCCCGAGCTGGACTTATCTTTAACTGAAGCTTTCTTT	CASSPELDLSLTEAFF
-	TRBV7-9	15	TRBJ2-2	-	TGTGCCAGCAGCGACGCCAGGGTTAACACCGGGGAGCTGTTTTTT	CASSDARVNTGELFF
-	TRBV2	14	TRBJ1-1	-	TGTGCCAGCAGTGATGGGAACAGGGTAACTGAAGCTTTCTTT	CASSDGNRVTEAFF
-	TRBV29-1	13	TRBJ2-7	TRBD1	TGCAGCGTCTCTGGGACAGGCTCCTACGGGCAGTACTTC	CSVSGTGSYGQYF
-	TRBV29-1	14	TRBJ2-2	-	TGCAGCGCACAGAGGGAGGCGGACACCGGGGAGCTGTTTTTT	CSAQREADTGELFF
once	TRBV2	15	TRBJ2-7	TRBD1	TGTGCCAGCACTATCTGGACAGGGGGGGTCTACGAGCAGTACTTC	CASTIWTGGVYEQYF
-	TRBV12-5	18	TRBJ2-2	TRBD1	TGTGCTAGTGGTTCGACGATGACAGGGGCTGCGAACACCGGGGAGCTGTTTTTT	CASGSTMTGAANTGELFF
-	TRBV4-1	15	TRBJ2-1	-	TGCGCCAGCAGCCCCATAGCCCTAGCAGCGCATGAGCAGTTCTTC	CASSPIALAAHEQFF
-	TRBV7-2	16	TRBJ1-6	-	TGTGCCAGCAGCTTAGCTGGGGGCAGAGGAGATTCACCCCTCCACTTT	CASSLAGGRGDSPLHF
-	TRBV29-1	14	TRBJ2-7	-	TGCAGCGTTGAAGATGGGCGGTCTGGCTACGAGCAGTACTTC	CSVEDGRSGYEQYF